The 8 T cell receptor beta chains in this list originate from one sample, sequenced in a study of CD8+ T cells in alopecia areata (dated by TCRdb to the late 2010s). Libraries were made using the immunoSEQ multiplex PCR assay. To provide template for TCR sequencing, every sample had RNA extracted and reverse transcribed into cDNA. The table was pulled from immuneACCESS by TCRdb, which kept in-frame rearrangements only. Such tables lose some clones; where checked, under half of the loss comes from unresolved V genes, and the rest has no known cause. This sample comprises around 110,000 clones, roughly 84% of them detected only once. 24% of the sample belongs to the ten largest clones. What this sample's time point label stands for: less than 25 weeks on oral tofacitinib. The sample's treatment or condition label, in plain terms: oral pan-JAK inhibitor, 5-10 mg twice daily. This specimen consisted of CD8+ T cells sorted from blood, obtained at week 24, from a patient treated with tofacitinib. The receptors derive from a human donor with alopecia areata.

This chain joins TRBV7-2 and TRBJ2-7; 9 nucleotides agree with TRBD2. The CDR3 runs 14 residues. Germline V gene sequence: CDR1 SGHTA, CDR2 FQGNSA. V lost 4 bases and J lost 3; bases outside the gene matches: 4. CDR3 residues: CASSYLRGGYEQYF. The CDR3 coding sequence is TGTGCCAGCAGCTACCTGCGGGGGGGCTACGAGCAGTACTTC.

V usage is TRBV7-2 and J usage is TRBJ2-7, with 8 bases identical to TRBD1. This CDR3 region has 19 residues. J was trimmed by 2 bases and V by 5 bases; bases with no gene match: 20. Germline assignment: CDR1 SGHTA and CDR2 FQGNSA. CDR3 sequence: CASSPKTELTGGAAYEQYF. CDR3 in DNA: TGTGCCAGCAGCCCTAAAACTGAACTAACAGGGGGTGCAGCCTACGAGCAGTACTTC.

The rearrangement uses TRBV4-2 and TRBJ1-1; D is unresolved. V gave up 1 base and J gave up 7 bases, with 7 bases separating them. The CDR3 length is 12 residues. Germline V gives CDR1 LGHNA, CDR2 YNFKEQ. CDR3 coding DNA: TGTGCCAGCAGCCAAGGAACAAATGAAGCTTTCTTT. It specifies CASSQGTNEAFF.

The chain links TRBV5-5 to TRBJ2-1; 10 nucleotides line up with TRBD2. This CDR3 comprises 15 residues. The V gene's germline CDR1 is SGHKS and CDR2 YYEKEE (reference sequence). V trimming: 5 bases; J trimming: 1 base; junction bases outside the gene matches: 3. For the CDR3, the DNA is TGTGCCAGCAGAGTAGCGGGGGGTTCCTACAATGAGCAGTTCTTC. Translated, it gives CASRVAGGSYNEQFF.

The chain recombines TRBV4-1 with TRBJ2-5; D is undetermined. V gave up 0 bases and J gave up 5 bases, with 7 bases separating them. From germline, CDR1 is MGHRA and CDR2 YSYEKL. This CDR3 contains 13 residues. Here the CDR3 reads CASSQDEWETQYF. In DNA form, the CDR3 reads TGCGCCAGCAGCCAAGATGAATGGGAGACCCAGTACTTC.

The chain combines TRBV7-9 with TRBJ1-2; D perhaps matches TRBD1 (5 bases). V lost 4 bases, J lost 2 bases, and 11 bases lay in between. In germline, CDR1 is SEHNR, CDR2 FQNEAQ (reference sequence). The CDR3 sequence is 14 residues long. The CDR3 DNA follows: TGTGCCAGCAGCTCCCCGGGGGGGAACTATGGCTACACCTTC. The encoded protein is CASSSPGGNYGYTF.

This chain connects TRBV27 to TRBJ2-7, with a weak D call TRBD1 (5 bases). Germline V gene sequence: CDR1 MNHEY, CDR2 SMNVEV (reference sequence). There are 15 residues in the CDR3. V was pared by 2 bases and J by 0 bases, with 11 bases between. The CDR3 nucleotides read TGTGCCAGCAGTTTACAGGGCTTCGGCTCCTACGAGCAGTACTTC. It is translated as CASSLQGFGSYEQYF.

The chain is built from TRBV29-1 and TRBJ2-1, with 7 bases fitting TRBD1. After removal of 6 bases from V and 4 bases from J, the junction contained 6 bases not matched to a gene. Per germline, CDR1 SQVTM and CDR2 ANQGSEA. This CDR3 region has 13 residues. The CDR3 DNA follows: TGCAGCGTCGCCGGGACAGAATACAATGAGCAGTTCTTC. Translation: CSVAGTEYNEQFF.